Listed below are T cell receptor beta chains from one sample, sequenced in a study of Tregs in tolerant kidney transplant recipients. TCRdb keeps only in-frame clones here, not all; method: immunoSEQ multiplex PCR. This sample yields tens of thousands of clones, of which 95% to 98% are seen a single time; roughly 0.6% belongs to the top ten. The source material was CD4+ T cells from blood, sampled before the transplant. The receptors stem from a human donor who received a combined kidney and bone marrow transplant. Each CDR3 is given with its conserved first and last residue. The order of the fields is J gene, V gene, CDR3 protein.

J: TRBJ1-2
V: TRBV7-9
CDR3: CASSLAGATYGYTF

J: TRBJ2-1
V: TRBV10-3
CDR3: CAISGGGSKTYNEQFF

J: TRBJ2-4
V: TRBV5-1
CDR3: CASSLADRAENIQYF

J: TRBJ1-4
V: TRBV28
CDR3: CASSTTDTGAFNEKLFF

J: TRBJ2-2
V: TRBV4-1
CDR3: CASSREARVYTGELFF

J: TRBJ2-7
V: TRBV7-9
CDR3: CASSLEGQGAYEQYF

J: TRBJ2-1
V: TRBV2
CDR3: CASSLYNEQFF

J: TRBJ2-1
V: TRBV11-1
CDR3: CASSRRSGGSYNEQFF

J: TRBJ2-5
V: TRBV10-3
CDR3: CAISEKASGGTLQETQYF

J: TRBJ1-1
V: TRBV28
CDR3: CASRRSGTGIRAFF

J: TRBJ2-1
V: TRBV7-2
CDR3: CASSLVSLAGAGEGQFF

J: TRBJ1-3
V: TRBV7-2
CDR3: CASRLPDRAGNTIYF

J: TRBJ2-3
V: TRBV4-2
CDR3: CASSQGGQAGGRDTQYF

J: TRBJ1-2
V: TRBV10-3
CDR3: CAVLGQGDYGYTF

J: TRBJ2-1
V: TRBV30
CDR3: CALNSYNEQFF

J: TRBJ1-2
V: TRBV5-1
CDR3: CASSVAGGPNYGYTF

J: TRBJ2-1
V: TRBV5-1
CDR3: CASSIRQGLGEQFF

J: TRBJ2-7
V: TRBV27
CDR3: CASSFTTSARYEQYF

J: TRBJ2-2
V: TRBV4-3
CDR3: CASSHGGTGRTGELFF

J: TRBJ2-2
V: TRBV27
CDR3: CASSSSDGGGRGGELFF

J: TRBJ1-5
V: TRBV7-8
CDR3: CASSLGGQSNQPQHF

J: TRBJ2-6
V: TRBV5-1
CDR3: CASSLSLGRTGANVLTF

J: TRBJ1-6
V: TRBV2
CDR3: CASRAGQAPLHF

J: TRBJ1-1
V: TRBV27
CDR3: CASSLWAMGEAFF

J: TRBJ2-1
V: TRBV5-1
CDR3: CASTIAGGNEQFF

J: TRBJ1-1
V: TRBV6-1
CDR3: CASTGKPTEAFF

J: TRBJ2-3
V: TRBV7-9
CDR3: CASSLVLAGVTDTQYF

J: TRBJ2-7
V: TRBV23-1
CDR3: CASSLPTSGTYEQYF

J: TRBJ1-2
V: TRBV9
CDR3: CASSPSGQGVLNYGYTF

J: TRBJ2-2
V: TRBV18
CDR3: CASSRGLAGVTGELFF

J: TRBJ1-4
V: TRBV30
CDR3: CAWRGKGTGNEKLFF

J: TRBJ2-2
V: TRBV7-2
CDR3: CASSLTLSTGELFF

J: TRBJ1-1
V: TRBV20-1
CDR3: CSAGGNTEAFF

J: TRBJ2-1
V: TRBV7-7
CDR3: CASSLVGAGNEQFF

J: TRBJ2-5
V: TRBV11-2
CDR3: CASSFGGGSQETQYF

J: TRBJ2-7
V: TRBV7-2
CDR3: CASSPSVTGSYEQYF

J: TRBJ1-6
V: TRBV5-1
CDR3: CASSPGQGERSPLHF

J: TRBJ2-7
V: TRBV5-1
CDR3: CASSLGTSGGLSSYEQYF

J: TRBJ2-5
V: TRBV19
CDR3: CASSIRGADETQYF

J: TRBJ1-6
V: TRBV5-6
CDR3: CASSVRQGAIGPPLHF

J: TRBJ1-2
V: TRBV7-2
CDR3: CASSLYTGTGVFGYTF

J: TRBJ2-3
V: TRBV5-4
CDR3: CASSLHGTDTQYF

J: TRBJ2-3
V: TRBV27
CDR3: CASSADRRTDTQYF

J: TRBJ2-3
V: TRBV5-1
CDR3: CASSLIVHTDTQYF

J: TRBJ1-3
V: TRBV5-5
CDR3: CASVDRAGNTIYF

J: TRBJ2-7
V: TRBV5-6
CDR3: CASSLRQGRDEQYF

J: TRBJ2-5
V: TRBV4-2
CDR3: CASSQASGREETQYF

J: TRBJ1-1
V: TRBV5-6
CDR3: CASSLGQSNTEAFF

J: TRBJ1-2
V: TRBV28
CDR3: CASSLRGRDRLLPNYGYTF

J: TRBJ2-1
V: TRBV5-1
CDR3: CASRSFFAGEEQFF

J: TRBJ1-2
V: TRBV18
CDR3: CASSPPGTATEIYGYTF